This T cell receptor (beta chain) stems from a study of T-cell reconstitution after alpha-beta-depleted transplantation in children. General study points: Expanded clones from the graft, numbering several hundred, reportedly supplied alpha-beta T cells about two months after transplant.

This clonotype was seen ten or more times. Its cognate antigen is unknown. Sequence at one end of the junction differs from germline and may be a read error. Preparation of the TCRbeta library involved a method that used unique molecular identifiers. One entry per CDR3 protein results from TCRdb running MiXCR on the PCR reads. The table includes 780,000 or so distinct CDR3 sequences, less than 20% detected once. Germline V gives CDR1 SGHRS, CDR2 YFSETQ. The length of the CDR3 is 14 residues. The origin of this receptor is a male patient between 5 and 17 years old who had a stem cell transplant for acute lymphoblastic leukemia, so the T cells may come from the graft donor. The J gene is TRBJ2-7, the V gene TRBV5-1; D is uncertain. Sequenced material: PBMCs, mostly from graft donor cells, taken 360 days after TCRalphabeta/CD19-depleted stem cell transplant. The CDR3 DNA reads TGTGCCAGCAGCTTAGTAGGGTTCTCCTACGAGCAGTACTTC. It is translated as CASSLVGFSYEQYF. Drawing the rest from reference TRBV5-1 and TRBJ2-7, the complete variable domain is KAGVTQTPRYLIKTRGQQVTLSCSPISGHRSVSWYQQTPGQGLQFLFEYFSETQRNKGNFPGRFSGRQFSNSRSEMNVSTLELGDSALYLCASSLVGFSYEQYFGPGTRLTVT.